This T cell receptor (beta chain) was identified during a study of cytomegalovirus exposure and HLA in healthy donors. Study outcomes and limitations: High specificity and sensitivity for cytomegalovirus status were reported for the classifier.

Generated by immunoSEQ multiplex PCR, the TCRdb table keeps only in-frame clones and is missing some. This table has approximately 20,000 clones, under 98% appearing once. CDR3 length: 14 residues. Germline-derived CDR1 and CDR2 are MDHEN and SYDVKM. V dropped 10 bases and J dropped 0; count of bases not matched to a gene: 2. As regards this clone: The antigen remains unidentified.

Sequencing was performed on PBMCs. The sequence was obtained from a man aged 25-45 years in good health and CMV-seropositive. The chain recombines TRBV28 with TRBJ2-2, with 10 bases identical to TRBD2. For the CDR3, the DNA is TGTGCCACGGGACTAGCGTCGAACACCGGGGAGCTGTTTTTT. This codes for CATGLASNTGELFF.